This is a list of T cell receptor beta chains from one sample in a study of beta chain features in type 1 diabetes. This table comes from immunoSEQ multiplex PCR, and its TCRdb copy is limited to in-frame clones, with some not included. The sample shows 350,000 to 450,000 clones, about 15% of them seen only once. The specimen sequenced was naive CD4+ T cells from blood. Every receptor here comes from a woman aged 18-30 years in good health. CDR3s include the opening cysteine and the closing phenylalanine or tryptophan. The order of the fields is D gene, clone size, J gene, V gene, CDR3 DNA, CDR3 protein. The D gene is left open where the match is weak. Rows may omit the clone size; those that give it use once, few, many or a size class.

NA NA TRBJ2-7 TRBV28 TGTGCCAGCAGCGTCAGTTTGTACGAGCAGTACTTC CASSVSLYEQYF
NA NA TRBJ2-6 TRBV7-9 TGTGTCGTCGCGGGCCCCTTCTCTGGGGCCAACGTCCTGACTTTC CVVAGPFSGANVLTF
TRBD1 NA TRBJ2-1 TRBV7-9 TGTGCCAGCAGCTGGAATAGGGACAGGAAGGGTTACAATGAGCAGTTCTTC CASSWNRDRKGYNEQFF
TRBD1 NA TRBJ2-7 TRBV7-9 TGTGCCAGCAGCCCACAGGGGTTTCACGAGCAGTACTTC CASSPQGFHEQYF
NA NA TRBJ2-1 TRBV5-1 TGCGCCAGCAGCTTCGACTCCCCGGAGTACAATGAGCAGTTCTTC CASSFDSPEYNEQFF
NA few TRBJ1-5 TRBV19 TGTGCCAGTCAAGGACATCTCGGACATAGCAATCAGCCCCAGCATTTT CASQGHLGHSNQPQHF
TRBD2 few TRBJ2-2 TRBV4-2 TGTGCCAGCAGCCCACGCCGTGGAGTAGCGGGAGGGACCGGGGAGCTGTTTTTT CASSPRRGVAGGTGELFF
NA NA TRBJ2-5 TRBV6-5 TGTGCCAGCAGTTACTTCGGGGGAGAGGAGACCCAGTACTTC CASSYFGGEETQYF
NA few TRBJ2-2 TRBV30 TGTGCCTGGAGTAAGAGCAGGGTAGTGGTCGGGGAGCTGTTTTTT CAWSKSRVVVGELFF
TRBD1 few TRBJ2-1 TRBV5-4 TGTGCCAGCAGCACGACAGGGTTCGTTGCAGGCAATGAGCAGTTCTTC CASSTTGFVAGNEQFF
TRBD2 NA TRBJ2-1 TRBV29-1 TGCAGCGTGGAGGGAGGGACGGCCGCCTACAATGAGCAGTTCTTC CSVEGGTAAYNEQFF
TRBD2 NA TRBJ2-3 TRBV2 TGTGCCAGCAGTGAGGGGACTAGTTTTACTACGCAGTATTTT CASSEGTSFTTQYF
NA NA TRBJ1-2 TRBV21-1 TGTGCCAGCATCCAGGATGGCTACACCTTC CASIQDGYTF
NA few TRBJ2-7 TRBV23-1 TGCGCCAGCACGGAGGCTGGCTACGAGCAGTACTTC CASTEAGYEQYF
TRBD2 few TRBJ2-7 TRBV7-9 TGTGCCAGCAGCCCCCCTTTGCTAGCGGGAGTATCCGAGCAGTACTTC CASSPPLLAGVSEQYF
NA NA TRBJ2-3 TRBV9 TGTGCCAGCAGCGTAGGGCTGGCTAGCACAGATACGCAGTATTTT CASSVGLASTDTQYF
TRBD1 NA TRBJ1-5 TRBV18 TGTGCCAGCTCACCGAGACAGGGGACCCTTCAGCCCCAGCATTTT CASSPRQGTLQPQHF
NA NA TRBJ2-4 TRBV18 TGTGCCAGCTCACCTGACGGAGGAGCCAAAAACATTCAGTACTTC CASSPDGGAKNIQYF
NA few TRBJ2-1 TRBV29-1 TGCAGCGTTCAAAGGGGGGGGGCCTACAATGAGCAGTTCTTC CSVQRGGAYNEQFF
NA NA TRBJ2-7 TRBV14 TGTGCCAGCAGCCGTCGTAGTGCCTCCTACGAGCAGTACTTC CASSRRSASYEQYF
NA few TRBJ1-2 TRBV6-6 TGTGCCAGCAGTGGGGAGACAGGTCTGAATGGCTACACCTTC CASSGETGLNGYTF
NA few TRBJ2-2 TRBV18 TGTGCCAGCTCACCGAGACAGGTGGACACCGGGGAGCTGTTTTTT CASSPRQVDTGELFF
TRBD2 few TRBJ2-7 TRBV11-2 TGTGCCAGCAGCCATTACGGGGGGATCACCTACGAGCAGTACTTC CASSHYGGITYEQYF
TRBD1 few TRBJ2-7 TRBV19 TGTGCCAGTAGTACACGGACAGGGTACTACGAGCAGTACTTC CASSTRTGYYEQYF
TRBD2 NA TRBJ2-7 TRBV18 TGTGCCAGCTCACCACCGACAGGGACTAGCGTCTACGAGCAGTACTTC CASSPPTGTSVYEQYF
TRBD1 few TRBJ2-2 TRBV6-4 TGTGCCAGCAGTGACGGGACAGTCCGGTTAGCCGGGGAGCTGTTTTTT CASSDGTVRLAGELFF
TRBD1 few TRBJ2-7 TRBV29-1 TGCAGCGTTGGGCAGGGGGACGAGCAGTACTTC CSVGQGDEQYF
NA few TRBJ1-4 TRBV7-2 TGTGCCAGCACCCTAAAAAAACTGTTTTTT CASTLKKLFF
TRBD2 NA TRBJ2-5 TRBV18 TGTGCCAGCTCACCGGCACTAGCGGAAGAGACCCAGTACTTC CASSPALAEETQYF
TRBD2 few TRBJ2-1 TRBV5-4 TGTGCCAGCAGCTTGTCGGGACTAGCGGGTGAGCAGTTCTTC CASSLSGLAGEQFF
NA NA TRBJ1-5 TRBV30 TGTGCCTGGAGTTCAGGGATAAGCAATCAGCCCCAGCATTTT CAWSSGISNQPQHF
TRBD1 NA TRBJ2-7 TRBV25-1 TGTGCCAGCAGTGATCCGCGGGACAGGGGATATGTAGGGCAGTACTTC CASSDPRDRGYVGQYF
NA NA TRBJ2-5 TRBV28 TGTGCCAGCAGTTTCGAGTCGAGACTTCAAGAGACCCAGTACTTC CASSFESRLQETQYF
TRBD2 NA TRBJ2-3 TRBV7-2 TGTGCCAGCGGAAGAGCGGGAGGGGTCGCAGATACGCAGTATTTT CASGRAGGVADTQYF
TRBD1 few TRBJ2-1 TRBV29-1 TGCAGCGTTGCCGGGACAGGGTTTGATGAGCAGTTCTTC CSVAGTGFDEQFF
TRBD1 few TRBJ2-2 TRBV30 TGTGCCTGGAGTGAACGGGGACAGGGGGCAGTCGGGGAGCTGTTTTTT CAWSERGQGAVGELFF
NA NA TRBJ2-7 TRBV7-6 TGTGCCAGCAGCTTGCGGTCCGGGGGCTCCTACGAGCAGTACTTC CASSLRSGGSYEQYF
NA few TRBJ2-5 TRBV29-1 TGCAGCGTGACTTACGGGGGTCGGGAGACCCAGTACTTC CSVTYGGRETQYF
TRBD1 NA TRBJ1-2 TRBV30 TGTGCCTGGAGTTTGACAGGGGCGCGTGGCTACACCTTC CAWSLTGARGYTF
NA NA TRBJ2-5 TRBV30 TGTGCCTGGAACCGACAGCTCCATAGGGAGACCCAGTACTTC CAWNRQLHRETQYF
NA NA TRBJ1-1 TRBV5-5 TGTGCCAGCAGCTTTTCTACAGGCGCTGAAGCTTTCTTT CASSFSTGAEAFF
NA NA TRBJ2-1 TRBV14 TGTGCCAGCAGCCAAGATCTTGGGCAGGGCGATCGCAATGAGCAGTTCTTC CASSQDLGQGDRNEQFF
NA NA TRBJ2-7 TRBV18 TGTGCCAGCTCATGGGTAAGGGGACACCCCTACGAGCAGTACTTC CASSWVRGHPYEQYF
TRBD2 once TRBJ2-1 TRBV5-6 TGTGCCAGCAGCGGGGGGTGGACTAGCCGAGGGAATGAGCAGTTCTTC CASSGGWTSRGNEQFF
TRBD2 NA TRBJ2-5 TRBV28 TGTGCCAGCAGTTTAAAACTAGCGGGCCACCAAGAGACCCAGTACTTC CASSLKLAGHQETQYF
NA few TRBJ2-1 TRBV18 TGTGCCAGCTCACCACCCGCGGAGATCAATGAGCAGTTCTTC CASSPPAEINEQFF
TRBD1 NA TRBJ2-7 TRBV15 TGTGCCACCAGCACGCGACAGGGCGAGCAGTACTTC CATSTRQGEQYF
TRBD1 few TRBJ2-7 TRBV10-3 TGTGCCATCATGGGGACAGGTTCCTACGAGCAGTACTTC CAIMGTGSYEQYF
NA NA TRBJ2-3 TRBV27 TGTGCCAGCAGTTTGAACAGGGCCACAGATACGCAGTATTTT CASSLNRATDTQYF
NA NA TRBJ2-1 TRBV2 TGTGCCAGCAGTGAAGCAAAAGGGAGACTTGACTACAATGAGCAGTTCTTC CASSEAKGRLDYNEQFF
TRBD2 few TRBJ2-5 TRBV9 TGTGCCAGCAGCCCCCTTGGACTAGCGGGAGAAGAGACCCAGTACTTC CASSPLGLAGEETQYF
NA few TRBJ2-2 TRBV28 TGTGCCAGCTCCTTCGGCAGGGTGAACACCGGGGAGCTGTTTTTT CASSFGRVNTGELFF
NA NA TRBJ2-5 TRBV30 TGTGCCTGGAGTCACGGCGGGACAGCTTCCCAAGAGACCCAGTACTTC CAWSHGGTASQETQYF
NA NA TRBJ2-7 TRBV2 TGTGCCAGCAATGGGGTTTCTACAGGTCGTGGGCAGTACTTC CASNGVSTGRGQYF
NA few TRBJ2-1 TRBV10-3 TGTGCCATCAGTGAGGGGCCTCAACGCAATGAGCAGTTCTTC CAISEGPQRNEQFF
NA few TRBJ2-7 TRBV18 TGTGCCAGCTCGGGAAGGGGGTACTACGAGCAGTACTTC CASSGRGYYEQYF
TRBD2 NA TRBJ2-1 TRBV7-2 TGTGCCAGCAGCTTAGCCGGGTTTCTAGCGGGAGGGGAGCAGTTCTTC CASSLAGFLAGGEQFF
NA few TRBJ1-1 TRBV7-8 TGTGCCAGCACCCGGACAGTAGCGGGGAACACTGAAGCTTTCTTT CASTRTVAGNTEAFF
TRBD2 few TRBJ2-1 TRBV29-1 TGCAGCGTCGACCGGACTAGCGGGATTCAAAATGAGCAGTTCTTC CSVDRTSGIQNEQFF